This T cell receptor beta chain was obtained from a study of tumor-infiltrating lymphocytes in primary liver carcinoma. This CDR3 has 15 residues. From germline, CDR1 is LGHNA and CDR2 YNFKEQ. The V end was cut by 3 bases, the J end by 0 bases, with 10 bases between. Investigators took RNA and DNA out together from about 19-30 mg of unsorted bulk tissue. Using a constant-region primer together with ProtoScript II reverse transcriptase, TCR beta cDNA was made from about 500 ng of total RNA. Slightly modified ARM-PCR with three nested multiplex PCR rounds yielded TCR beta libraries. In the first two PCR rounds, TRBV1-TRBV30 forward primers were paired with a C-beta reverse primer, and each round lasted approximately 10 cycles. One entry per CDR3 protein, called by TCRdb with MiXCR from the multiplex PCR reads. This table has 90,000 to 100,000 distinct CDR3 sequences, around three quarters appearing once.

This clonotype was found many times. Sequencing input: liver tumor tissue from sampling region 5. Subset denoted: tumor region T5, tumor centre. V gene TRBV4-2 combines with J gene TRBJ2-3; D is possibly TRBD1 (5 bases). The TCR originated in a woman aged 55-75 years with primary liver carcinoma and hepatitis B virus infection. DNA of the CDR3: TGTGCCAGCAGCCAGACCGACAGAAGCACAGATACGCAGTATTTT. It is translated as CASSQTDRSTDTQYF.